Sequencing of this T cell receptor (beta chain) was carried out in a study of human T cells and chemical hapten exposure. This clonotype was recorded many times. The germline V gene encodes CDR1 SNHLY and CDR2 FYNNEI. There are 15 residues in the CDR3. Trimming left V 4 bases short and J 0 bases short, with 10 bases between. From the RACE reads, TCRdb called clonotypes with MiXCR, one entry per CDR3 protein. This sample has about 350,000 distinct CDR3 sequences; under 6.5% occur once, and the top ten carry under 7%. The time point is: patch test 2, 6 weeks after DPC sensitization. Treatment in this sample: therapeutic diphenylcyclopropenone sensitization with weekly scalp DPC.

The chain links TRBV2 to TRBJ1-5; weak D call: TRBD1 (5 bases). This clonotype was obtained from a woman aged 18 to 35 with alopecia areata. Some clones in this sample may be carry-over from other donors' samples. Source: whole blood, taken in connection with sensitization to the hapten diphenylcyclopropenone (DPC). The DNA of the CDR3 is TGTGCCAGCAGTGGGACACCGTATAGCAATCAGCCCCAGCATTTT. Translation: CASSGTPYSNQPQHF.